These 13 T cell receptor beta chains share one sample of origin, sequenced in a study of post-analysis software for immune sequencing data. cDNA libraries for TCR beta contained unique molecular identifiers. TCRdb independently ran MiXCR on the PCR reads; one entry per CDR3 protein. In the table there are 820,000 or so distinct CDR3 sequences, 53% of which are singletons. Overall study findings and caveats: About five TRBV segments were more frequent in patients than controls; TRBV5-6, TRBV5-1 and TRBV20-1 belonged to this group.

These receptors have no known antigen. The sample was blood. The receptor source for this set is a girl between 5 and 17 years old with multiple sclerosis.

This CDR3 reads CASSWDRVGNIQYF. In DNA form, the CDR3 reads TGCGCCAGCAGCTGGGACAGGGTTGGAAACATTCAGTACTTC. The V gene is TRBV5-1, the J gene TRBJ2-4, with 9 bases matching TRBD1. The CDR3 has 14 amino acids. Germline V gives CDR1 SGHRS, CDR2 YFSETQ. Trimming removed 3 bases from V and 6 bases from J; junction bases left unmatched: 4.

This chain uses TRBV18 with TRBJ2-1; D ambiguous. This CDR3 is 11 amino acids long. CDR1 is KGHSH, CDR2 LQKENI, per germline. V was trimmed by 6 bases and J by 8 bases, leaving 8 bases between them. CDR3 protein: CASSGWDEQFF. The CDR3 DNA follows: TGTGCCAGCTCCGGATGGGATGAGCAGTTCTTC.

This sequence joins TRBV12-3 or TRBV12-4 and TRBJ2-1; D is ambiguous. Deletions cut 5 bases from V and 4 bases from J, with 15 bases between. There are 15 residues in the CDR3. As DNA, the CDR3 is TGTGCCAGCAGTCCTCCCCGCACCTCATACAATGAGCAGTTCTTC. Protein sequence: CASSPPRTSYNEQFF.

The gene calls are TRBV10-3 and TRBJ2-2; D call uncertain. V was clipped by 0 bases and J by 1 base, with 3 bases between them. CDR1 and CDR2 (germline): ENHRY, SYGVKD. This CDR3 region has 14 residues. The CDR3 sequence: CAISESGNTGELFF. CDR3 nucleotides: TGTGCCATCAGTGAGTCCGGGAACACCGGGGAGCTGTTTTTT.

The chain is built from TRBV5-8 and TRBJ2-5, with 7 nucleotides matching TRBD1. CDR1 SGHTS and CDR2 YDEGEE come from the germline V gene. The length of the CDR3 is 16 residues. After removal of 3 bases from V and 1 base from J, the junction contained 9 bases not matched to a gene. Here the CDR3 reads CASSSGVAGGQETQYF. DNA for the CDR3: TGTGCCAGCAGCTCAGGGGTGGCAGGGGGCCAAGAGACCCAGTACTTC. Using reference TRBV5-8 and TRBJ2-5 for the parts outside the CDR3, the full variable domain is EAGVTQSPTHLIKTRGQQATLRCSPISGHTSVYWYQQALGLGLQFLLWYDEGEERNRGNFPPRFSGRQFPNYSSELNVNALELEDSALYLCASSSGVAGGQETQYFGPGTRLLVL.

The V gene is TRBV6-5, the J gene TRBJ1-2, with D hard to call. The CDR3 is 12 amino acids. CDR1 and CDR2 (germline): MNHEY, SVGAGI. The V end lost 2 bases, the J end lost 8 bases, and 9 bases lay between the germline ends. CDR3 sequence (DNA): TGTGCCAGCAGTTACGTGGGGAGAGGCTACACCTTC. Protein sequence: CASSYVGRGYTF.

The rearrangement links TRBV29-1 to TRBJ2-5; TRBD1 agrees at 11 bases. The length of the CDR3 is 14 residues. Losses at the gene ends were 8 bases for V and 5 bases for J; bases not matched to a gene: 10. CDR1 is SQVTM, CDR2 ANQGSEA, per germline. Here the CDR3 reads CSTADRGPGETQYF. The CDR3 DNA reads TGCAGCACCGCGGACAGGGGGCCAGGGGAGACCCAGTACTTC.

The chain combines TRBV4-1 with TRBJ2-7, with 7 bases identical to TRBD2. Trimming cost V 2 bases and J 6 bases; bases outside gene matches: 7. The CDR3 loop spans 14 amino acids. Germline loops: CDR1 MGHRA, CDR2 YSYEKL. CDR3: CASSQSRGYAEQYF. In nucleotides, the CDR3 is TGCGCCAGCAGCCAATCGCGGGGGTATGCCGAGCAGTACTTC.

The chain joins TRBV27 to TRBJ1-2; 7 positions match TRBD1. Looked up from germline, CDR1 is MNHEY and CDR2 is SMNVEV (reference sequence). CDR3 length equals 15 residues. Trimming took 8 bases from V and 10 from J; bases not matched to a gene: 19. Written as DNA, the CDR3 is TGTGCCAGCTCGCCACACAGGGGTCCTAGCTCCTACTACACCTTC. The encoded protein is CASSPHRGPSSYYTF.

The V gene is TRBV5-5, the J gene TRBJ2-6; D gene unclear. The germline V gene encodes CDR1 SGHKS and CDR2 YYEKEE (reference sequence). The CDR3 length is 17 residues. V was clipped by 4 bases and J by 6 bases, with 20 bases between them. The CDR3: CASSTLGEPLTANVLTF. CDR3 bases: TGTGCCAGCAGCACTTTGGGCGAGCCCCTAACGGCCAACGTCCTGACTTTC. The entire variable domain, with the rest obtained from reference TRBV5-5 and TRBJ2-6, is as follows: DAGVTQSPTHLIKTRGQQVTLRCSPISGHKSVSWYQQVLGQGPQFIFQYYEKEERGRGNFPDRFSARQFPNYSSELNVNALLLGDSALYLCASSTLGEPLTANVLTFGAGSRLTVL.

The chain is built from TRBV30 and TRBJ1-2; 7 bases map to TRBD1. The length of the CDR3 is 13 residues. Germline assignment: CDR1 GTSNPN and CDR2 SVGIG (reference sequence). V trimming: 7 bases; J trimming: 0 bases; junction bases outside the gene matches: 5. DNA for the CDR3: TGTGCCTACCGACAGGGTCCTAACTATGGCTACACCTTC. Protein sequence: CAYRQGPNYGYTF. The full variable domain, rest sourced from reference TRBV30 and TRBJ1-2, is SQTIHQWPATLVQPVGSPLSLECTVEGTSNPNLYWYRQAAGRGLQLLFYSVGIGQISSEVPQNLSASRPQDRQFILSSKKLLLSDSGFYLCAYRQGPNYGYTFGSGTRLTVV.

This clonotype turned up a few times. V usage is TRBV5-1 and J usage is TRBJ2-5; TRBD2 is a possible D gene (6 bases). The CDR3 covers 13 residues. Looked up from germline, CDR1 is SGHRS and CDR2 is YFSETQ. V was cut by 1 base and J by 3 bases, with 7 bases left in between. DNA for the CDR3: TGCGCCAGCAGCTTGACGGGGGAAGAGACCCAGTACTTC. Encoded protein: CASSLTGEETQYF. Complete variable domain (other parts from reference TRBV5-1 and TRBJ2-5): KAGVTQTPRYLIKTRGQQVTLSCSPISGHRSVSWYQQTPGQGLQFLFEYFSETQRNKGNFPGRFSGRQFSNSRSEMNVSTLELGDSALYLCASSLTGEETQYFGPGTRLLVL.

The chain recombines TRBV27 with TRBJ2-6, with unresolved D. V was clipped by 8 bases and J by 0 bases, with 5 bases between them. The length of the CDR3 is 13 residues. Germline loops: CDR1 MNHEY, CDR2 SMNVEV (reference sequence). Here the CDR3 reads CASWDSGANVLTF. CDR3 coding DNA: TGTGCCAGCTGGGACTCTGGGGCCAACGTCCTGACTTTC.